This T cell receptor beta chain was sequenced during a study of shared clonotypes between healthy human individuals. Study-wide results and limits: Larger estimated richness was generally recorded for naive subsets relative to memory subsets.

Looked up from germline, CDR1 is SGDLS and CDR2 is YYNGEE. The CDR3 runs to 15 residues. With V trimmed by 0 bases and J by 0 bases, 1 base remained unmatched. Into CD45RA+ naive and CD45RA-negative memory subsets, the CD4+ cells were split. Assay used: immunoSEQ multiplex PCR; TCRdb lists only in-frame clones, some missing. The sample has about 960,000 clones; over 60% are singletons. In the case of this clone: Its antigen remains unknown. The sample has other DNA sequences that encode this CDR3 too.

The receptor's source is a man between 18 and 29 years old in good health. Sequencing was performed on memory CD4+ T cells sorted from blood. Subset reported: CD45RA-negative fraction. The rearrangement joins TRBV9 to TRBJ2-7, with 9 nucleotides matching TRBD2. This CDR3 is CASSVEAGGSYEQYF. CDR3 coding DNA: TGTGCCAGCAGCGTAGAAGCGGGGGGCTCCTACGAGCAGTACTTC. Using reference TRBV9 and TRBJ2-7 for the parts outside the CDR3, the full variable domain is DSGVTQTPKHLITATGQRVTLRCSPRSGDLSVYWYQQSLDQGLQFLIQYYNGEERAKGNILERFSAQQFPDLHSELNLSSLELGDSALYFCASSVEAGGSYEQYFGPGTRLTVT.